The clone carrying this T cell receptor beta chain has only a few counts. Its antigen is still unknown. Construction of the TCR beta libraries employed iRepertoire HTBI primers in conjunction with Arm-PCR of CDR3 regions. As handled by the study authors: Detected in the samples were just over 60 TRBV and 14 TRBJ segments. TCRdb passed the multiplex PCR reads through MiXCR, listing each CDR3 protein once. TCRdb's processing, not the study's, gives the V and J calls here. Of a few hundred thousand distinct CDR3 sequences listed, 15% to 20% are singletons. These data are taken from a study of regulatory T cells in long-lasting Graves disease. Study findings and constraints: A greater number of public clonotypes (approximately 2,500) was shared by persistent patients than by new patients (just over 950).

Time point: newly diagnosed GD, antithyroid drugs for less than 3 months. Following extraction of RNA from PBMCs, that RNA was used to make the TCR library. These records were also assigned to another study, of T cells in Graves' hyperthyroidism and ophthalmopathy. That report adds: When the TCR CDR3 underwent first-round RT-PCR, the HTBI primer set was used.

The sample consisted of peripheral blood mononuclear cells (PBMCs), taken at new diagnosis, from a patient treated with antithyroid drugs. This clonotype originated in a woman in her twenties or thirties with Graves disease.

CDR3 bases: TGTGCCAGCAGGGGGACAGGGGTTATGAACACTGAAGCTTTCTTT. Protein: CASRGTGVMNTEAFF. The rearrangement joins TRBV12-3 or TRBV12-4 to TRBJ1-1; 10 bases map to TRBD1. Losses at the gene ends were 6 bases for V and 0 bases for J; bases not matched to a gene: 4. The CDR3 consists of 15 residues.